What follows are 28 T cell receptor beta chains derived from one specimen sequenced in a study of T cell repertoires in cytomegalovirus infection. TCRdb re-derived calls from the reads in MiXCR, one entry per CDR3 protein. The sample lists 200,000 to 300,000 distinct CDR3 sequences, approximately 14% occurring once. Sequenced input: PBMCs. All receptors come from a human donor in good health (CMV status not recorded). Some clones in this sample may be carry-over from other donors' samples.

The chain uses TRBV6-5 and TRBJ2-1; D is tentatively TRBD1 or TRBD2 (6 bases each). Trimming removed 6 bases from V and 5 bases from J, with 14 bases in between. The CDR3 runs 14 residues. Germline loops: CDR1 MNHEY, CDR2 SVGAGI. The CDR3: CASRDRGEDNEQFF. The DNA for the CDR3 is TGTGCCAGCAGGGACAGAGGGGAGGACAATGAGCAGTTCTTC.

The chain combines TRBV11-2 with TRBJ2-1; D possibly matches TRBD1 or TRBD2 (5 bases each). Germline V gene data show CDR1 as SGHAT and CDR2 as FQNNGV. There are 14 residues in the CDR3. The ends were cut back, 5 bases at V and 9 bases at J, with 17 bases in the middle. The CDR3 coding sequence is TGTGCCAGCAGCCCGGCGTGGGGGATGGGTGAGCAGTTCTTC. Translating gives CASSPAWGMGEQFF. Together with reference TRBV11-2 and TRBJ2-1, the CDR3 gives the full variable domain: EAGVAQSPRYKIIEKRQSVAFWCNPISGHATLYWYQQILGQGPKLLIQFQNNGVVDDSQLPKDRFSAERLKGVDSTLKIQPAKLEDSAVYLCASSPAWGMGEQFFGPGTRLTVL.

This clonotype was detected a few times. The chain employs TRBV3-1 and TRBJ1-1; D remains unclear. V was pared by 1 base and J by 0 bases, with 9 bases between. The germline gives CDR1 LGHDT, CDR2 YNNKEL (reference sequence). This CDR3 contains 15 residues. The CDR3 DNA follows: TGTGCCAGCAGCCAAGGCAGTCTTGTGAACACTGAAGCTTTCTTT. Translation: CASSQGSLVNTEAFF.

This clonotype occurred a few times. The V gene is TRBV6-6, the J gene TRBJ1-5; TRBD1 matches at 7 bases. The CDR3 is made up of 15 amino acids. In germline, CDR1 is MNHNY, CDR2 SVGAGI (reference sequence). J lost 3 bases, V lost 7 bases, and 9 bases had no gene match. The CDR3 reads CASTTTGFPNQPQHF. CDR3 nucleotide sequence: TGTGCCAGCACCACGACAGGGTTCCCCAATCAGCCCCAGCATTTT.

The J gene is TRBJ1-2, the V gene TRBV29-1, with D unclear. The germline V and J ends were trimmed by 0 bases and 2 bases, with 7 bases remaining between them. CDR1 is SQVTM, CDR2 ANQGSEA, per germline. This CDR3 comprises 13 residues. CDR3: CSVEDSRNYGYTF. Written as DNA, the CDR3 is TGCAGCGTTGAAGACAGTCGAAACTATGGCTACACCTTC.

This sequence joins TRBV29-1 and TRBJ2-5; no reliable D call. Trimming removed 2 bases from V and 2 bases from J, with 9 bases in between. Germline CDR1 is SQVTM and CDR2 is ANQGSEA. This CDR3 is built from 13 residues. Here the CDR3 DNA reads TGCAGCGTTGAAAAAGTCAGTCAAGAGACCCAGTACTTC. This codes for CSVEKVSQETQYF.

This clonotype was recorded at least ten times. J is TRBJ2-3 and V is TRBV7-3; D gene unclear. The CDR3 sequence is 15 residues long. V lost 0 bases, J lost 5 bases, and 12 bases lay in between. Germline CDR1 is SGHTA and CDR2 is FQGTGA. CDR3 amino acids: CASSLTPRPGDTQYF. CDR3 coding DNA: TGTGCCAGCAGCTTAACCCCCCGTCCCGGAGATACGCAGTATTTT.

This rearrangement joins TRBV29-1 to TRBJ2-7; TRBD2 matches at 7 bases. The CDR3 spans 13 residues. With 8 bases clipped from V and 7 bases from J, the junction kept 14 bases outside the gene matches. Germline V gives CDR1 SQVTM, CDR2 ANQGSEA. Written as DNA, the CDR3 is TGCAGCTATGGGGAGGGATTGGCTCAGGAGCAGTACTTC. It codes for CSYGEGLAQEQYF.

The genes are TRBV4-2 and TRBJ2-4; the D gene is possibly TRBD2 (6 bases). CDR3 length: 15 residues. V lost 4 bases and J 6 bases, leaving 16 bases between the germline ends. From germline, CDR1 is LGHNA and CDR2 YNFKEQ. This CDR3 is CASSPGLGDLNIQYF. CDR3 sequence (DNA): TGTGCCAGCAGCCCAGGGTTGGGGGACTTAAACATTCAGTACTTC.

This clonotype was seen a few times. The gene calls are TRBV29-1 and TRBJ1-1; a possible D gene is TRBD1 (6 bases). V shed 7 bases and J shed 0 bases, with 12 bases lying between them. The CDR3 covers 13 residues. Germline lookup yields CDR1 SQVTM and CDR2 ANQGSEA. The CDR3 loop is CSGGGQLNTEAFF. The CDR3 nucleotides are TGCAGCGGGGGGGGACAACTGAACACTGAAGCTTTCTTT. Together with reference TRBV29-1 and TRBJ1-1, the CDR3 gives the full variable domain: SAVISQKPSRDICQRGTSLTIQCQVDSQVTMMFWYRQQPGQSLTLIATANQGSEATYESGFVIDKFPISRPNLTFSTLTVSNMSPEDSSIYLCSGGGQLNTEAFFGQGTRLTVV.

This clonotype was seen more than once but under ten times. The rearrangement links TRBV28 to TRBJ2-3, with D possibly TRBD2 on 6 matching bases. The germline gives CDR1 MDHEN, CDR2 SYDVKM. V was pared by 5 bases and J by 3 bases, with 18 bases between. The CDR3 length is 16 residues. CDR3 in amino acids: CASSGGWLGSTDTQYF. CDR3 nucleotides: TGTGCCAGCAGTGGGGGGTGGCTGGGGTCGACAGATACGCAGTATTTT.

This clonotype was seen repeatedly, ten times or more. The chain has TRBV4-2 and TRBJ2-6; TRBD2 aligns across 11 bases. The CDR3 length is 17 residues. The germline gives CDR1 LGHNA, CDR2 YNFKEQ. With 3 bases clipped from V and 1 base from J, the junction kept 2 bases outside the gene matches. The CDR3 protein is CASSHLAGGSGANVLTF. The CDR3 nucleotides are TGTGCCAGCAGCCATTTAGCGGGAGGGTCTGGGGCCAACGTCCTGACTTTC.

This chain connects TRBV20-1 to TRBJ2-2; TRBD1 agrees at 11 bases. This CDR3 is built from 15 residues. The germline V gene encodes CDR1 DFQATT and CDR2 SNEGSKA (reference sequence). V lost 6 bases, J lost 6 bases, and 9 bases stayed unmatched. CDR3 in amino acids: CSAAGQGAHPGELFF. The CDR3 DNA sequence: TGCAGTGCAGCTGGACAGGGGGCGCATCCCGGGGAGCTGTTTTTT.

This clonotype came up a few times. The chain has TRBV28 and TRBJ1-5; tentatively, D is TRBD1 (6 bases). The V gene's germline CDR1 is MDHEN and CDR2 SYDVKM. Between the trimmed V and J ends, which lost 6 bases and 3 bases, there was a span of 12 bases. The CDR3 is 14 amino acids. The CDR3 loop is CASRPYRDNQPQHF. CDR3 in DNA: TGTGCCAGCAGACCCTACAGGGACAATCAGCCCCAGCATTTT.

The rearrangement links TRBV6-2 or TRBV6-3 to TRBJ2-7; D remains ambiguous. CDR1 and CDR2 (germline): MNHEY, SVGEGT. Trimming removed 4 bases at V and 3 bases at J, with 19 bases between. This CDR3 region has 16 residues. This chain's CDR3 is CASSFPQSSTFYEQYF. In nucleotides, the CDR3 is TGTGCCAGCAGTTTCCCCCAGAGCTCGACCTTCTACGAGCAGTACTTC.

This clonotype was recorded at least ten times. The chain is built from TRBV7-2 and TRBJ2-5; 13 bases line up with TRBD2. V was pared by 0 bases and J by 3 bases, with 1 base of the junction left unmatched. CDR3 length equals 16 residues. Per germline, CDR1 SGHTA and CDR2 FQGNSA. The CDR3, as DNA: TGTGCCAGCAGCTTAGCGGGACTAGCGGGAAAAGAGACCCAGTACTTC. Its protein is CASSLAGLAGKETQYF.

This clonotype was seen repeatedly, ten times or more. The chain couples TRBV11-2 to TRBJ1-5; D gene uncertain. The length of the CDR3 is 14 residues. V lost 1 base, J lost 4 bases, and 8 bases lay in between. The V gene's germline CDR1 is SGHAT and CDR2 FQNNGV. CDR3 DNA sequence: TGTGCCAGCAGCTTAGCTCAGAGGAATCAGCCCCAGCATTTT. This sequence encodes CASSLAQRNQPQHF.

The sample holds many counts of this clonotype. This chain joins TRBV12-3 or TRBV12-4 and TRBJ1-5; D may be TRBD1 (5 bases). This CDR3 is 14 amino acids long. V was trimmed by 7 bases and J by 7 bases, leaving 17 bases between them. The CDR3: CASNLGVEGQPQHF. CDR3 nucleotides: TGTGCCAGCAACCTTGGGGTAGAGGGGCAGCCCCAGCATTTT.

This clonotype has more than one count but fewer than ten. The chain is built from TRBV9 and TRBJ2-1, with 8 bases aligning to TRBD1. V shed 3 bases, J shed 5 bases, and the junction held 7 bases outside the gene matches. Germline assignment: CDR1 SGDLS and CDR2 YYNGEE. This CDR3 is 15 amino acids long. The chain's CDR3 is CASSADRGVHNEQFF. CDR3 bases: TGTGCCAGCAGCGCAGACAGGGGAGTACACAATGAGCAGTTCTTC.

V usage is TRBV4-1 and J usage is TRBJ2-3; 9 bases are shared with TRBD1. Germline V gene sequence: CDR1 MGHRA, CDR2 YSYEKL. The CDR3 runs 15 residues. J lost 6 bases, V lost 8 bases, and 12 bases had no gene match. CDR3 bases: TGCGCCAGCGACCGGGGGACAGGGCCGGGGGATACGCAGTATTTT. Protein product: CASDRGTGPGDTQYF.

The DNA for the CDR3 is TGTGCCAGCAGCCAAGGCGGGGGCTGGGAGACCCAGTACTTC. Translated: CASSQGGGWETQYF. V is TRBV14 and J is TRBJ2-5, with D possibly TRBD2 on 7 matching bases. The V gene's germline CDR1 is SGHDN and CDR2 FVKESK. The length of the CDR3 is 14 residues. The V end lost 1 base, the J end lost 5 bases, and 11 bases lay between the germline ends.

This clonotype was seen a few times. The J gene is TRBJ2-2, the V gene TRBV7-2; 11 bases are shared with TRBD2. V dropped 5 bases and J dropped 5; count of bases not matched to a gene: 13. Looked up from germline, CDR1 is SGHTA and CDR2 is FQGNSA. The CDR3 is 18 amino acids. DNA of the CDR3: TGTGCCAGCAGCCGAACCTCCCTAGCGGGAGGTGTTACCGGGGAGCTGTTTTTT. Protein sequence: CASSRTSLAGGVTGELFF.

This clonotype was detected many times. This chain uses TRBV4-2 with TRBJ1-1, with TRBD1 identical over 9 bases. V lost 4 bases and J lost 3; bases outside the gene matches: 9. CDR1 LGHNA and CDR2 YNFKEQ come from the germline V gene. The CDR3 runs to 16 residues. For the CDR3, the DNA is TGTGCCAGCAGCCCTAGACCCCGGGACAGGGACACTGAAGCTTTCTTT. Protein product: CASSPRPRDRDTEAFF.

This clonotype was observed a handful of times. The V call is TRBV20-1, the J call TRBJ1-5, with D possibly matching TRBD1 (5 bases). Germline CDR1 and CDR2: DFQATT and SNEGSKA (reference sequence). The length of the CDR3 is 15 residues. With 4 bases removed from V and 5 bases from J, the gap between germline ends came to 18 bases. In nucleotides, the CDR3 is TGCAGTGCTACCCCCGGGGCAGGGATGCATCAGCCCCAGCATTTT. It is translated as CSATPGAGMHQPQHF.

The rearrangement joins TRBV28 to TRBJ2-3, with 13 positions matching TRBD2. This CDR3 comprises 18 residues. The V segment lost 1 base and the J segment 0 bases; nucleotides outside the gene matches: 4. CDR1 and CDR2 from the germline V gene are MDHEN and SYDVKM. The CDR3 coding sequence is TGTGCCAGCAGTTTATTGGGGACTAGCGGGACAAGCACAGATACGCAGTATTTT. Its translation: CASSLLGTSGTSTDTQYF.

The V and J genes are TRBV29-1 and TRBJ1-4; no reliable D call. V lost 3 bases, J lost 5 bases, and 7 bases lay in between. The CDR3 consists of 12 residues. The germline V gene has CDR1 SQVTM and CDR2 ANQGSEA. The CDR3 DNA reads TGCAGCGTTGACTTCCAGAATGAAAAACTGTTTTTT. Amino acids: CSVDFQNEKLFF.

About this clonotype: A clone one base away is much larger, so this may be a read error. This chain uses TRBV6-2 or TRBV6-3 with TRBJ1-5, with TRBD1 identical over 7 bases. Trimming at V came to 11 bases and at J to 8 bases, leaving 12 bases not matched to a gene. The germline V gene encodes CDR1 MNHEY and CDR2 SVGEGT. The CDR3 runs to 13 residues. CDR3 region: CARGRQGTEPQHF. As DNA, the CDR3 is TGTGCCCGCGGCCGACAGGGAACGGAGCCCCAGCATTTT.

The chain links TRBV6-2 or TRBV6-3 to TRBJ1-5; 9 nucleotides match TRBD1. This CDR3 comprises 15 residues. Germline values: CDR1 MNHEY, CDR2 SVGEGT. With V trimmed by 6 bases and J by 2 bases, 5 bases remained unmatched. CDR3 sequence: CASSRTGDGNQPQHF. CDR3 nucleotides: TGTGCCAGCAGCCGGACAGGGGATGGCAATCAGCCCCAGCATTTT.